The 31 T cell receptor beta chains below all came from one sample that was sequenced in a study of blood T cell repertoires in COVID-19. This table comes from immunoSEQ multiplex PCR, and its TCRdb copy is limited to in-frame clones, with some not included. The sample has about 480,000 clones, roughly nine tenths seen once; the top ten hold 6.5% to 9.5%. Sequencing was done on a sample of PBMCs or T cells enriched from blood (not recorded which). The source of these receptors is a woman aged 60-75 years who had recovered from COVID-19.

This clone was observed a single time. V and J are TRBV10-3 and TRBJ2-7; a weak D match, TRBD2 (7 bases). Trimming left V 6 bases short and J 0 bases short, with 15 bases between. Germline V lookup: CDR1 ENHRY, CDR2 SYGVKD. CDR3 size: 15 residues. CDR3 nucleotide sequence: TGTGCCATCAGCCCCGGGGAGGGGGGCTCCTACGAGCAGTACGTC. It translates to CAISPGEGGSYEQYV.

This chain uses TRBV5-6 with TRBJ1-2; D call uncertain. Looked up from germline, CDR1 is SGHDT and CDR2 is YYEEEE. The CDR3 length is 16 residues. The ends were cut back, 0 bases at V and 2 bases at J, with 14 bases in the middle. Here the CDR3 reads CASSLGQLLQNYGYTF. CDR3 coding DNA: TGTGCCAGCAGCTTGGGGCAGTTGCTTCAGAACTATGGCTACACCTTC.

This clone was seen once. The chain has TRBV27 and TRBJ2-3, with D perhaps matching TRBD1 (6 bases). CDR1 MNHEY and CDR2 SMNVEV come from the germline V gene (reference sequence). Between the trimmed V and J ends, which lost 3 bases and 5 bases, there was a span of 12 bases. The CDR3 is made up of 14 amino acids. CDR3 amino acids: CASSLYRVGDTQYF. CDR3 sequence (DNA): TGTGCCAGCAGTTTGTACAGGGTTGGAGATACGCAGTATTTT.

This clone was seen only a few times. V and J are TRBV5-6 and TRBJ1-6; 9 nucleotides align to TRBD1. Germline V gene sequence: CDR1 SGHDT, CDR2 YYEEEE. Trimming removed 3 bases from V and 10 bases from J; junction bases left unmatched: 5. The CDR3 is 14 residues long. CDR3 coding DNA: TGTGCCAGCAGCTATGGACAGGGGAGATCACCCCTCCACTTT. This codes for CASSYGQGRSPLHF.

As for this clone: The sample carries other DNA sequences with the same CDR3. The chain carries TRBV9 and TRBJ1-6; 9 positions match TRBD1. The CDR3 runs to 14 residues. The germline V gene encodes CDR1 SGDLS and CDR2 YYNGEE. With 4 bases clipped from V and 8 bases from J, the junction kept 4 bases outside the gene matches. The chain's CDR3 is CASSSRDRDSPLHF. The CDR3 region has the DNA TGTGCCAGCAGCAGCCGGGACAGGGATTCACCCCTCCACTTT.

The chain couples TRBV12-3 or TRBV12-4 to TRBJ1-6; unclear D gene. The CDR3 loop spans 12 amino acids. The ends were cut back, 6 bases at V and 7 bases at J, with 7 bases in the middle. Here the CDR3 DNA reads TGTGCCAGCAGCCCTAAAAATTCACCCCTCCACTTT. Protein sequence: CASSPKNSPLHF.

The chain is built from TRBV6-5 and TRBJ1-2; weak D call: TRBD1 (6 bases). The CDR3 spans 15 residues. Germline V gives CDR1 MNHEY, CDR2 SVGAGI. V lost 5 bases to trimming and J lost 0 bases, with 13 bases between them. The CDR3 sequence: CASSLGQPANYGYTF. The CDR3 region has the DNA TGTGCCAGCAGTCTAGGACAGCCAGCTAACTATGGCTACACCTTC.

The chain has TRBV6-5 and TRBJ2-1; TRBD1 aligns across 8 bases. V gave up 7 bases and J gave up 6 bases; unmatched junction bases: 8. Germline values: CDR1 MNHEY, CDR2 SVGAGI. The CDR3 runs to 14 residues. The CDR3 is CASTRTGRVNEQFF. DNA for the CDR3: TGTGCCAGCACCCGGACAGGGAGAGTCAATGAGCAGTTCTTC.

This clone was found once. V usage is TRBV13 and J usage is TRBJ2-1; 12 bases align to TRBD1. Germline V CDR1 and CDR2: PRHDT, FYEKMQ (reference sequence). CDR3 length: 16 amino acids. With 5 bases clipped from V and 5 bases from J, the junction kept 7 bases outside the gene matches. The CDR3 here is CASSPRDRGRNNEQFF. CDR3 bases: TGTGCCAGCAGCCCCCGGGACAGGGGGCGGAACAATGAGCAGTTCTTC.

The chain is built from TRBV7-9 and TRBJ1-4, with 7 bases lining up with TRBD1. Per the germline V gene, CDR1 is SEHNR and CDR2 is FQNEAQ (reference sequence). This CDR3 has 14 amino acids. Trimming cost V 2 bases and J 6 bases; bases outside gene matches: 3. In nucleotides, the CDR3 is TGTGCCAGCAGCTTACAGGGGGTGGATGAAAAACTGTTTTTT. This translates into CASSLQGVDEKLFF.

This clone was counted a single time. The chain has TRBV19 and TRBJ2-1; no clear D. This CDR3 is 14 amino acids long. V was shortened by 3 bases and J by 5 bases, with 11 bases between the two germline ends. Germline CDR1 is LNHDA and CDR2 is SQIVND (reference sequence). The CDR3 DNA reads TGTGCCAGTAGTATTCGGTACAGAGACAATGAGCAGTTCTTC. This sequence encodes CASSIRYRDNEQFF.

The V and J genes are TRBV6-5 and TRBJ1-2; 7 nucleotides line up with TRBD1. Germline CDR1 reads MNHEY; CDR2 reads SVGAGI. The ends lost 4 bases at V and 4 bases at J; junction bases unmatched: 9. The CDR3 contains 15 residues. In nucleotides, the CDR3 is TGTGCCAGCAGTTTGACAGGGAAGGGTAGCTATGGCTACACCTTC. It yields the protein CASSLTGKGSYGYTF.

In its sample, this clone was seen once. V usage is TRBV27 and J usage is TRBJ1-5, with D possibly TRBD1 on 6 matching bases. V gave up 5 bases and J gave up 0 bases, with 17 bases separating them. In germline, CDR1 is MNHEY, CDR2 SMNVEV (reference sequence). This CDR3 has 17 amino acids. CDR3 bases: TGTGCCAGCAGTCCACGCTTGGGGGCAAATAGCAATCAGCCCCAGCATTTT. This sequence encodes CASSPRLGANSNQPQHF.

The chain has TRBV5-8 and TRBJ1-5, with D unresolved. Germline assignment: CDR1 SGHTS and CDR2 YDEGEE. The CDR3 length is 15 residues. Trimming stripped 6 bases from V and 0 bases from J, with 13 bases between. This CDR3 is CASMLAVNSNQPQHF. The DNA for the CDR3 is TGTGCCAGCATGCTTGCAGTGAATAGCAATCAGCCCCAGCATTTT.

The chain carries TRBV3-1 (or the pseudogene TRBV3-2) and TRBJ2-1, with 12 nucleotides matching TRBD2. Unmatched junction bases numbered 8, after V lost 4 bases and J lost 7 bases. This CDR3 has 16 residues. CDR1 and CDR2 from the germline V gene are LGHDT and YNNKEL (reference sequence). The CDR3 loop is CASSRRPSGGANEQFF. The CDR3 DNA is TGTGCCAGCAGCCGTCGGCCTAGCGGGGGGGCAAATGAGCAGTTCTTC.

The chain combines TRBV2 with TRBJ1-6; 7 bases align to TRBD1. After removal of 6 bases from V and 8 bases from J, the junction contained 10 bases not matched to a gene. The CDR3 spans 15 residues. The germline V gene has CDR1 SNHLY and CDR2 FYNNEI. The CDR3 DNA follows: TGTGCCAGCAGGGTAGACAGGGTCCCTTATTCACCCCTCCACTTT. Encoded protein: CASRVDRVPYSPLHF.

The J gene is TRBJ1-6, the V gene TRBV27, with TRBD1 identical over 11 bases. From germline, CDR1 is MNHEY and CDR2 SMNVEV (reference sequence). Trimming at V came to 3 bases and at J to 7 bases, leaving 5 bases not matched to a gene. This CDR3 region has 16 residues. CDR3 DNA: TGTGCCAGCAGTTTCGCACGGGACAGGGGGAATTCACCCCTCCACTTT. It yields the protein CASSFARDRGNSPLHF.

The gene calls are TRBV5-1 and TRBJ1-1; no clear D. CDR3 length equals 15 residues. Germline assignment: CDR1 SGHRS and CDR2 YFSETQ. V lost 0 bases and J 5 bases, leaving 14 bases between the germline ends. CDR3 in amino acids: CASSLGASLPTEAFF. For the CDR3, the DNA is TGCGCCAGCAGCTTGGGTGCCAGTCTCCCAACTGAAGCTTTCTTT.

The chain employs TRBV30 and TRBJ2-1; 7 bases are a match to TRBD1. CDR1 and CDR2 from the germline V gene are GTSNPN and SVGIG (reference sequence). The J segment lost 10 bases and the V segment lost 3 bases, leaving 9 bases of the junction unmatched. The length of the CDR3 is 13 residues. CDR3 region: CAWRGGNYKEQFF. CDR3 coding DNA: TGTGCCTGGAGAGGGGGCAATTATAAGGAGCAGTTCTTC.

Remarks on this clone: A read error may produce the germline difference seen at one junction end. In nucleotides, the CDR3 is TGTGCCAGCAGGGGGAGGGCGAAGACCGGGGAGCTGTTTTTT. Residues: CASRGRAKTGELFF. The genes are TRBV2 and TRBJ2-2; 7 nucleotides match TRBD2. The CDR3 sequence is 14 residues long. CDR1 is SNHLY and CDR2 is FYNNEI in the germline V gene.

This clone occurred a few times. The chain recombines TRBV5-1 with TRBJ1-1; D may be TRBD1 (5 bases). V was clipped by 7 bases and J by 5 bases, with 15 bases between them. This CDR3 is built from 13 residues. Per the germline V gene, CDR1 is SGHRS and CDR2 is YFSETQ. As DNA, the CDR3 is TGCGCCAGCTGGGATTCAGGGTCGACTGAAGCTTTCTTT. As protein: CASWDSGSTEAFF.

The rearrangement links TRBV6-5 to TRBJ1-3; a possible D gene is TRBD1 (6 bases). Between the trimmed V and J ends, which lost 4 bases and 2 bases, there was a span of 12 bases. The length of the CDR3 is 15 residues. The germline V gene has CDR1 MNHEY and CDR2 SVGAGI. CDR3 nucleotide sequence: TGTGCCAGCAGTTCCACCGGGACAACTGGAAACACCATATATTTT. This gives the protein CASSSTGTTGNTIYF.

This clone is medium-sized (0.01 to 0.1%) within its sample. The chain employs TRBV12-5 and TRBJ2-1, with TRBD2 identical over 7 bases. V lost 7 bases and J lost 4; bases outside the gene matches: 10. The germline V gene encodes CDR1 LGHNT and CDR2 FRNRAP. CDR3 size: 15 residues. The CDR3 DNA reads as TGTGCTAGTGCCGTGACTAGCCCGGGGTACAATGAGCAGTTCTTC. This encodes CASAVTSPGYNEQFF. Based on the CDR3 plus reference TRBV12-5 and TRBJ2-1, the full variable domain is DARVTQTPRHKVTEMGQEVTMRCQPILGHNTVFWYRQTMMQGLELLAYFRNRAPLDDSGMPKDRFSAEMPDATLATLKIQPSEPRDSAVYFCASAVTSPGYNEQFFGPGTRLTVL.

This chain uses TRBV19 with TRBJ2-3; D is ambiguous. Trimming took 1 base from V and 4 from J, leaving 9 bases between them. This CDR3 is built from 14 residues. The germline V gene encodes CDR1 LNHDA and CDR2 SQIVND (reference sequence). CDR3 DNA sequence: TGTGCCAGTAGTATAGTTTCTATCGCAGATACGCAGTATTTT. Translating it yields CASSIVSIADTQYF.

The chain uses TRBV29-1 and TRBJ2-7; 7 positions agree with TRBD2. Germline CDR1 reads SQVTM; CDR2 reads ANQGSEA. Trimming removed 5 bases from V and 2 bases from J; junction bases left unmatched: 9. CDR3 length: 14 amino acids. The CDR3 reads CSVQLGDYAYEQYF. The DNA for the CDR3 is TGCAGCGTTCAACTCGGGGACTACGCCTACGAGCAGTACTTC.

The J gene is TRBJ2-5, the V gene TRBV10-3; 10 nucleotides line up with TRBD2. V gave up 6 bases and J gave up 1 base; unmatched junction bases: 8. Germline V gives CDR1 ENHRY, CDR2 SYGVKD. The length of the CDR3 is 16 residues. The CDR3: CAISTSSGGTQETQYF. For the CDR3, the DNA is TGTGCCATCAGCACGTCTAGCGGGGGAACCCAAGAGACCCAGTACTTC.

The CDR3 is CASSPRWREGNYGYTF. The CDR3 DNA reads TGTGCCAGCAGCCCGCGTTGGCGGGAGGGGAACTATGGCTACACCTTC. This rearrangement joins TRBV7-9 to TRBJ1-2, with a weak D call TRBD1 (5 bases). Trimming removed 5 bases from V and 2 bases from J, with 18 bases in between. CDR1 SEHNR and CDR2 FQNEAQ come from the germline V gene (reference sequence). The CDR3 totals 16 residues.

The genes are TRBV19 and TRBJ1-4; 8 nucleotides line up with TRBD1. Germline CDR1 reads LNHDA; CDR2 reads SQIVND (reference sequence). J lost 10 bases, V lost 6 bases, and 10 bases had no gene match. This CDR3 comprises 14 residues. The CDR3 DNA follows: TGTGCCAGTAGACCAGGGGGCGTAAAAGGAAAACTGTTTTTT. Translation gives CASRPGGVKGKLFF. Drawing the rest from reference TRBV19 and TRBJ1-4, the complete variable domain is DGGITQSPKYLFRKEGQNVTLSCEQNLNHDAMYWYRQDPGQGLRLIYYSQIVNDFQKGDIAEGYSVSREKKESFPLTVTSAQKNPTAFYLCASRPGGVKGKLFFGSGTQLSVL.

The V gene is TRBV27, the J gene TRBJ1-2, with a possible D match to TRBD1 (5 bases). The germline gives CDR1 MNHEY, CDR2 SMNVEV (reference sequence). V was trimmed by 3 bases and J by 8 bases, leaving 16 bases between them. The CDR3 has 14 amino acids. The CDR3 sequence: CASSFGRQGGGYTF. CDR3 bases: TGTGCCAGCAGTTTCGGGCGCCAGGGAGGCGGCTACACCTTC.

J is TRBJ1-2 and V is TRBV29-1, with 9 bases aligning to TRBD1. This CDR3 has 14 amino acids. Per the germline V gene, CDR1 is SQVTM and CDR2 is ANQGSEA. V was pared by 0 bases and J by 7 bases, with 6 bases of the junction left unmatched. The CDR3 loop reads CSVEDQTGGIGYTF. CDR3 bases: TGCAGCGTTGAAGATCAGACAGGGGGAATTGGCTACACCTTC.

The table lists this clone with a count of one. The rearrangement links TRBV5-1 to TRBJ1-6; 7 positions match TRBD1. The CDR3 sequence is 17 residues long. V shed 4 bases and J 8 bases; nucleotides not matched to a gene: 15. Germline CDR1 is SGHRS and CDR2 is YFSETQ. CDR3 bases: TGCGCCAGCAGCAGAGGACATAAACAGGGGTCGGATTCACCCCTCCACTTT. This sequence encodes CASSRGHKQGSDSPLHF.